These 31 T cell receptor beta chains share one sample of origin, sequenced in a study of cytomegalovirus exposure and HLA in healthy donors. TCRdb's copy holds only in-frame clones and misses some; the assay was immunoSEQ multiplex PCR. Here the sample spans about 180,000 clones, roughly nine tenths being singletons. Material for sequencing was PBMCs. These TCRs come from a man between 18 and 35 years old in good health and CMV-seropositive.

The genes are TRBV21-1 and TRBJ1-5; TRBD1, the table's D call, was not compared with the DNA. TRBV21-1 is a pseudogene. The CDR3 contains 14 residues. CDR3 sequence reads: CARNTGEGDQPQHF. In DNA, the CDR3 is TGTGCCAGGAACACAGGGGAAGGGGATCAGCCCCAGCATTTT.

CDR3 nucleotide sequence: TGTGCCAGCAGGACAGGCCAGGGCGAAAAACTGTTTTTT. As protein: CASRTGQGEKLFF. The chain couples TRBV2 to TRBJ1-4; D possibly corresponds to TRBD1 (6 bases). The germline V and J ends were trimmed by 6 bases and 8 bases, with 13 bases remaining between them. There are 13 residues in the CDR3. The V gene's germline CDR1 is SNHLY and CDR2 FYNNEI.

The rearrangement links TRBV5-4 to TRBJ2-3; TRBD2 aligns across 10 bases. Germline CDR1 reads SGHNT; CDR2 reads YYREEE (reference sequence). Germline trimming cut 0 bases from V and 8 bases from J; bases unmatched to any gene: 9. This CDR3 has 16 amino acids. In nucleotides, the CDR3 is TGTGCCAGCAGCTTGGAAAGAAGTCTAGCGGGAGCTACGCAGTATTTT. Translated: CASSLERSLAGATQYF.

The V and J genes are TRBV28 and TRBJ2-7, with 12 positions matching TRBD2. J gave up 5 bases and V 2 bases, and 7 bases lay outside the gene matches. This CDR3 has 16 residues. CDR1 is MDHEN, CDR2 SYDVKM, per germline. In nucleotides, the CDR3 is TGTGCCAGCAGTTTACAGACTAGCGGGAGTTTCGACGAGCAGTACTTC. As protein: CASSLQTSGSFDEQYF.

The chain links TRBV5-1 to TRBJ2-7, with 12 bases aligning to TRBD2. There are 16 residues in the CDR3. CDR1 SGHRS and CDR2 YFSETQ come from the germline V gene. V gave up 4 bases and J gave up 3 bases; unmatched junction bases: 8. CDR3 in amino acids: CASSQAGTSGHYEQYF. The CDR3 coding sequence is TGCGCCAGCAGCCAAGCCGGGACTAGCGGGCACTACGAGCAGTACTTC.

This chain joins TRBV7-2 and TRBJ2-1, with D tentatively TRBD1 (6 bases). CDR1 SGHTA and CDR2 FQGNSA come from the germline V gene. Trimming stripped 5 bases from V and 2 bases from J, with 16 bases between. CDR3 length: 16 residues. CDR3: CASSRGIRLTYNEQFF. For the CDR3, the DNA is TGTGCCAGCAGCAGGGGGATTCGGCTAACCTACAATGAGCAGTTCTTC.

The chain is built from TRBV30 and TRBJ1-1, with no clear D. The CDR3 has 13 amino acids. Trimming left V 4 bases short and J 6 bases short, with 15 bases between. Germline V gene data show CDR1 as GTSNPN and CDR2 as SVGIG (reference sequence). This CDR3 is CAWIRAGGAEAFF. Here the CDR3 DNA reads TGTGCCTGGATTAGGGCCGGAGGAGCTGAAGCTTTCTTT.

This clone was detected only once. The CDR3 DNA follows: TGTGCCAGCAGCGTCCACAGGGACACCGGGGAGCTGTTTTTT. It is translated as CASSVHRDTGELFF. The chain couples TRBV7-3 to TRBJ2-2, with D tentatively TRBD1 (6 bases). The CDR3 extends over 14 amino acids. Germline CDR1 and CDR2: SGHTA and FQGTGA. Trimming removed 5 bases at V and 3 bases at J, with 10 bases between.

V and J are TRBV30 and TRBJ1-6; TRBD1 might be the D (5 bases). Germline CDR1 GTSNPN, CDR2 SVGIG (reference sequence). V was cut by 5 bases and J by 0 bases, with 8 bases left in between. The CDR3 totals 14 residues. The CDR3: CAWGGSSYNSPLHF. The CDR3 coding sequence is TGTGCCTGGGGGGGGAGCTCCTATAATTCACCCCTCCACTTT.

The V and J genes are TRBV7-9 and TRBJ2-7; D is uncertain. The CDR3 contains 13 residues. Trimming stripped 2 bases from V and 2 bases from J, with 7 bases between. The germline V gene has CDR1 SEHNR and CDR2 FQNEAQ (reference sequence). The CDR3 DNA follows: TGTGCCAGCAGCTTACTAGTAGCCTACGAGCAGTACTTC. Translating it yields CASSLLVAYEQYF.

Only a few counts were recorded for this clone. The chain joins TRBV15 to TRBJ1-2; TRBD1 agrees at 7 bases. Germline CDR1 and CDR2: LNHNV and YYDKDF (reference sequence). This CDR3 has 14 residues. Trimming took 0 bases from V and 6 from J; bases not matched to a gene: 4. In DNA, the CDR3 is TGTGCCACCAGCAGAGATTTCGACAGGGATGGCTACACCTTC. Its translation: CATSRDFDRDGYTF.

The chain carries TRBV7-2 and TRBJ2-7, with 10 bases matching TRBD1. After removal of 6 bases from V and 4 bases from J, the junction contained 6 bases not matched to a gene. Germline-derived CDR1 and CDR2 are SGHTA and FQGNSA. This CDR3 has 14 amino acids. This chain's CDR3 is CASRPDRGPYEQYF. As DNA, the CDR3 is TGTGCCAGCAGGCCAGACAGGGGGCCGTACGAGCAGTACTTC.

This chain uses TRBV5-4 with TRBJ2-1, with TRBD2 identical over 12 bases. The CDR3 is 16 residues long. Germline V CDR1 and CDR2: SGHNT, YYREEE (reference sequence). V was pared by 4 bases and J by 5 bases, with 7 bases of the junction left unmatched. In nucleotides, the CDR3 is TGTGCCAGCAGCGCAAGACTAGCGGGAGCCAACAATGAGCAGTTCTTC. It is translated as CASSARLAGANNEQFF.

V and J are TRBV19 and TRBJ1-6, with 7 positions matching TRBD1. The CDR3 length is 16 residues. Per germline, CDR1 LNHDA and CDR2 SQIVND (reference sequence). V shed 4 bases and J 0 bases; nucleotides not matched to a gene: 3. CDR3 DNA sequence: TGTGCCAGTAGTACCCAGGGGGGCTCCTATAATTCACCCCTCCACTTT. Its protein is CASSTQGGSYNSPLHF.

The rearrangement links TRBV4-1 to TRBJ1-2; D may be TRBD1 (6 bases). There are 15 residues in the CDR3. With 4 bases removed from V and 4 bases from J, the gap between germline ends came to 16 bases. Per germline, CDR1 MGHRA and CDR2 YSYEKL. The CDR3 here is CASSPWVGQGYGYTF. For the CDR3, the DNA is TGCGCCAGCAGCCCCTGGGTGGGACAAGGCTATGGCTACACCTTC.

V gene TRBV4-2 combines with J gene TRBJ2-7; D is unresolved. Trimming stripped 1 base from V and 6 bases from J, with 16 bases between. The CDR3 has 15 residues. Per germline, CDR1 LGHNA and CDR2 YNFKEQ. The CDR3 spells CASSQVASSPSEQYF. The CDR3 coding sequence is TGTGCCAGCAGCCAAGTGGCTAGTAGTCCGAGCGAGCAGTACTTC.

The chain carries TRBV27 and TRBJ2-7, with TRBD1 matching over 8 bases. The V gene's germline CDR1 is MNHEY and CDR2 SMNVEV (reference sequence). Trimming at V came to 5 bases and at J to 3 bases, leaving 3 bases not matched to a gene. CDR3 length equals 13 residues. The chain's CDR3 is CASSPGQGYEQYF. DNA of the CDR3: TGTGCCAGCAGTCCAGGACAGGGCTACGAGCAGTACTTC.

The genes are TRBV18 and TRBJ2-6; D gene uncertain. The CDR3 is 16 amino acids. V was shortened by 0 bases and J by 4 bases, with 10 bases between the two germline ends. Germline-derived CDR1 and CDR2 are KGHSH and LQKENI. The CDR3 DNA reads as TGTGCCAGCTCACCACCGTGGTCGGAGGGGGCCAACGTCCTGACTTTC. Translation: CASSPPWSEGANVLTF.

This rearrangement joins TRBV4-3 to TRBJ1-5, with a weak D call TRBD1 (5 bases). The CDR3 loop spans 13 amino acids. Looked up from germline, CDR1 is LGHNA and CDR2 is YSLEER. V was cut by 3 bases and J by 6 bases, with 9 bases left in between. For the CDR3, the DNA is TGCGCCAGCAGCCAGAGAAGGGGTCAGCCCCAGCATTTT. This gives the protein CASSQRRGQPQHF.

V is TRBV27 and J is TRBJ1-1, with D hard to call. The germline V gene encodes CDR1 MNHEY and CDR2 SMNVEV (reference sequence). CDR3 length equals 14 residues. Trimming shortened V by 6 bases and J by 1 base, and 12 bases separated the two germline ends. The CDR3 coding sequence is TGTGCCAGCAGCGGCATTCGGGGGAACACTGAAGCTTTCTTT. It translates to CASSGIRGNTEAFF.

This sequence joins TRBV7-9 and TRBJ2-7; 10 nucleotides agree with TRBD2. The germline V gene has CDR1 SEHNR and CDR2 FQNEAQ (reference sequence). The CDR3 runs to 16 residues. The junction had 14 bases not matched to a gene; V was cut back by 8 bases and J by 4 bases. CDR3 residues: CASGLSNSGRRYEQYF. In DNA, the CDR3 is TGTGCCAGCGGATTATCAAATAGCGGGAGGCGTTACGAGCAGTACTTC.

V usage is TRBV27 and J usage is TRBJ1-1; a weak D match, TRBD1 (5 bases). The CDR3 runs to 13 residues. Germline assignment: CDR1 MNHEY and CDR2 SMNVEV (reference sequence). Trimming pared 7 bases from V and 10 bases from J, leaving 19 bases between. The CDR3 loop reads CASTGPGRVGAFF. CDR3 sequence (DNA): TGTGCCAGCACGGGACCGGGGAGGGTTGGAGCTTTCTTT.

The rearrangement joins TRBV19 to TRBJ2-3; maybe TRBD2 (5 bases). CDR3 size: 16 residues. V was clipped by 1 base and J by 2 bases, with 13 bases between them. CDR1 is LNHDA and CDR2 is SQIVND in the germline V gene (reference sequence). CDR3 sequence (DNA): TGTGCCAGTAGTATAGGAGTGGACTTATACACAGATACGCAGTATTTT. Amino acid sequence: CASSIGVDLYTDTQYF.

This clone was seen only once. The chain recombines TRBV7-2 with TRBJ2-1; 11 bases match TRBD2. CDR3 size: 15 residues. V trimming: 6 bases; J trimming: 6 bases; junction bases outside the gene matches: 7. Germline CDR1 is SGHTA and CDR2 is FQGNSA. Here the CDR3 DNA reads TGTGCCAGCAGTTCGGGACTAGCGGAAGGCAATGAGCAGTTCTTC. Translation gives CASSSGLAEGNEQFF.

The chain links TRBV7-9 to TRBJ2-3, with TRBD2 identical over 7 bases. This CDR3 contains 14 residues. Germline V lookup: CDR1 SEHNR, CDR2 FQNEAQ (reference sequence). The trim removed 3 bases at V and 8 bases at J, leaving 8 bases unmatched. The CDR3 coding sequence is TGTGCCAGCAGCTTGGCTAGCGGTGCGGGTACGCAGTATTTT. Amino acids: CASSLASGAGTQYF.

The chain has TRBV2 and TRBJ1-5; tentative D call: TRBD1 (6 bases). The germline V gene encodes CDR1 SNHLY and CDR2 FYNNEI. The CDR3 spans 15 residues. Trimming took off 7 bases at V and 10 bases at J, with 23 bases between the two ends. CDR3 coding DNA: TGTGCCAGCAACCGCCAGGGGTCCGGTTGGGTCCCCCAGCATTTT. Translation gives CASNRQGSGWVPQHF.

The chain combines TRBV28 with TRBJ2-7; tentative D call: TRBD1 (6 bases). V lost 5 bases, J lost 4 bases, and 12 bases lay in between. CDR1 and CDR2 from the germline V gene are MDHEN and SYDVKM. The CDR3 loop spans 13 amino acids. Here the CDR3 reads CASSRYREYEQYF. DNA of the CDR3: TGTGCCAGCAGTAGATACAGGGAGTACGAGCAGTACTTC. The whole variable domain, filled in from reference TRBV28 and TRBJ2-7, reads DVKVTQSSRYLVKRTGEKVFLECVQDMDHENMFWYRQDPGLGLRLIYFSYDVKMKEKGDIPEGYSVSREKKERFSLILESASTNQTSMYLCASSRYREYEQYFGPGTRLTVT.

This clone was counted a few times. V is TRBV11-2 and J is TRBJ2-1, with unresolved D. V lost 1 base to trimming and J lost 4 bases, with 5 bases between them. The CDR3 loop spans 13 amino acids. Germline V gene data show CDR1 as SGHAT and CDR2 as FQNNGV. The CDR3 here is CASSLVQYNEQFF. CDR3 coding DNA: TGTGCCAGCAGCTTAGTCCAGTACAATGAGCAGTTCTTC.

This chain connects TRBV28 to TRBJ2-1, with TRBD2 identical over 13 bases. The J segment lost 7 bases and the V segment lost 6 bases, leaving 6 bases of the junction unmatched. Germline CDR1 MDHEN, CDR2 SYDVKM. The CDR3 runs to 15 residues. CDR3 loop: CASRIGTSGKNEQFF. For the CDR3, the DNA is TGTGCCAGCAGGATCGGGACTAGCGGGAAGAATGAGCAGTTCTTC.

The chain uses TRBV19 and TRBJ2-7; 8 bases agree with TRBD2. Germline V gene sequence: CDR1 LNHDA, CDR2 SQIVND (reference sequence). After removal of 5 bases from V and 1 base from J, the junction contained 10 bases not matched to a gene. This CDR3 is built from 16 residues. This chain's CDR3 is CASSAMTSAGSYEQYF. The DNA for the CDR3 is TGTGCCAGTAGTGCCATGACTAGCGCAGGTTCCTACGAGCAGTACTTC. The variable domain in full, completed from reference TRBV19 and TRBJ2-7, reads DGGITQSPKYLFRKEGQNVTLSCEQNLNHDAMYWYRQDPGQGLRLIYYSQIVNDFQKGDIAEGYSVSREKKESFPLTVTSAQKNPTAFYLCASSAMTSAGSYEQYFGPGTRLTVT.

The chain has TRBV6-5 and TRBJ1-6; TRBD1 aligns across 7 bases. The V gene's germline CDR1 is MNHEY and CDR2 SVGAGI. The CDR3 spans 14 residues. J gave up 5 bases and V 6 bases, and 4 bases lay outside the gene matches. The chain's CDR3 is CASSQGQHNSPLHF. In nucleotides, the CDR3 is TGTGCCAGCAGCCAGGGACAGCATAATTCACCCCTCCACTTT.